This TCR beta chain was found in a study of T-cell memory formation after mild COVID-19. General study results and limits: Among clones contracting day 15 to 85, CD4/CD8 was balanced, whereas later expanders leaned CD4+. Whether day 37 second-wave clones are SARS-CoV-2-specific was not confirmed.

Via MiXCR, TCRdb re-called the 5' RACE reads, giving one row per CDR3 protein. The top ten hold roughly 30% of the sample, which has some 70,000 distinct CDR3 sequences, approximately 15% seen once. The CDR3 covers 17 residues. Per germline, CDR1 MGHDK and CDR2 SYGVNS. V lost 0 bases and J lost 0, with 12 bases in between. This clonotype was observed a handful of times. What it binds is not known. The TCR was taken from an adult woman who had mild COVID-19 (a few samples of this study predate the infection). Cell type and time point are not known. Input material: PBMCs or a T cell subset sorted from them (not recorded which). The chain is built from TRBV25-1 and TRBJ2-1; tentatively, D is TRBD2 (6 bases). CDR3 protein: CASSEYGGGDSYNEQFF. The DNA of the CDR3 is TGTGCCAGCAGTGAATACGGCGGCGGGGACTCCTACAATGAGCAGTTCTTC.